The 17 T cell receptor beta chains in this list originate from one sample, sequenced in a study of beta chain features in type 1 diabetes. No cognate antigen is known for these TCRs. Expressed TCRB transcripts were sequenced, since all the RNA that had been isolated was reverse transcribed. Profiling relied on immunoSEQ multiplex PCR, and the TCRdb table lists in-frame clones only, not all of them. The data contain 350,000 to 400,000 clones, roughly 12% of them singletons. Points from the study as a whole: Moderate yet significant TCRB CDR3 shortening was seen in Type 1 diabetes patients in all four CD4+ subsets.

The source material was naive CD4+ T cells from blood. Source of these receptors: a woman aged 18-29 years with type 1 diabetes.

This clone was found a few times. The chain carries TRBV15 and TRBJ1-1, with D perhaps TRBD1 (6 bases). The V end was cut by 4 bases, the J end by 11 bases, with 14 bases between. From germline, CDR1 is LNHNV and CDR2 YYDKDF (reference sequence). CDR3 length equals 12 residues. The CDR3 protein is CATSKLDSEAFF. CDR3 nucleotides: TGTGCCACCAGCAAGTTGGACAGTGAGGCTTTCTTT. Full variable domain (remainder filled in from reference TRBV15 and TRBJ1-1): DAMVIQNPRYQVTQFGKPVTLSCSQTLNHNVMYWYQQKSSQAPKLLFHYYDKDFNNEADTPDNFQSRRPNTSFCFLDIRSPGLGDTAMYLCATSKLDSEAFFGQGTRLTVV.

This clone was seen a handful of times. The chain links TRBV29-1 to TRBJ1-5; D gene ambiguous. Germline values: CDR1 SQVTM, CDR2 ANQGSEA. V lost 4 bases to trimming and J lost 0 bases, with 7 bases between them. The CDR3 loop spans 13 amino acids. The CDR3 DNA reads as TGCAGCGTTGCCGGGAATAGCAATCAGCCCCAGCATTTT. Its protein is CSVAGNSNQPQHF.

This clone was seen more than once but under ten times. This rearrangement joins TRBV2 to TRBJ2-1; 8 bases fit TRBD2. Germline V gives CDR1 SNHLY, CDR2 FYNNEI. The trim removed 8 bases at V and 5 bases at J, leaving 8 bases unmatched. There are 14 residues in the CDR3. This CDR3 is CASFSLAGHNEQFF. CDR3 in DNA: TGTGCCAGCTTTTCTCTAGCGGGCCACAATGAGCAGTTCTTC. Looking up the rest from reference TRBV2 and TRBJ2-1 gives the full variable domain: EPEVTQTPSHQVTQMGQEVILRCVPISNHLYFYWYRQILGQKVEFLVSFYNNEISEKSEIFDDQFSVERPDGSNFTLKIRSTKLEDSAMYFCASFSLAGHNEQFFGPGTRLTVL.

This clone was counted between two and nine times. The rearrangement uses TRBV30 and TRBJ2-2, with D perhaps TRBD2 (5 bases). Trimming stripped 4 bases from V and 6 bases from J, with 9 bases between. The CDR3 spans 12 residues. CDR1 and CDR2 (germline): GTSNPN, SVGIG (reference sequence). The CDR3 region is CAWNPGAGELFF. The CDR3 DNA reads TGTGCCTGGAATCCCGGGGCCGGGGAGCTGTTTTTT.

This clone was picked up a small number of times. The chain carries TRBV7-9 and TRBJ2-7; D is perhaps TRBD1 (6 bases). The germline V and J ends were trimmed by 8 bases and 3 bases, with 14 bases remaining between them. Germline CDR1 SEHNR, CDR2 FQNEAQ (reference sequence). The CDR3 has 13 residues. This CDR3 is CASQGQGDYEQYF. CDR3 bases: TGTGCCAGCCAGGGACAAGGAGACTACGAGCAGTACTTC. Combining the CDR3 with reference TRBV7-9 and TRBJ2-7 gives the whole variable domain DTGVSQNPRHKITKRGQNVTFRCDPISEHNRLYWYRQTLGQGPEFLTYFQNEAQLEKSRLLSDRFSAERPKGSFSTLEIQRTEQGDSAMYLCASQGQGDYEQYFGPGTRLTVT.

The chain employs TRBV18 and TRBJ2-5; TRBD1 aligns across 8 bases. Germline V gene data show CDR1 as KGHSH and CDR2 as LQKENI. The CDR3 extends over 16 amino acids. Unmatched junction bases numbered 12, after V lost 4 bases and J lost 5 bases. CDR3 in amino acids: CASSLQRTGQWETQYF. CDR3 nucleotides: TGTGCCAGCTCACTTCAGAGGACAGGGCAATGGGAGACCCAGTACTTC.

V usage is TRBV4-2 and J usage is TRBJ2-5; TRBD1 aligns across 9 bases. This CDR3 is 17 amino acids long. CDR1 LGHNA and CDR2 YNFKEQ come from the germline V gene. V shed 3 bases, J shed 0 bases, and the junction held 8 bases outside the gene matches. The CDR3 DNA sequence: TGTGCCAGCAGCCACGGTTCGGGACAGGGATACCAAGAGACCCAGTACTTC. Its protein is CASSHGSGQGYQETQYF.

This chain joins TRBV19 and TRBJ2-1; TRBD1 matches at 11 bases. The CDR3 length is 16 residues. V shed 5 bases and J 3 bases; nucleotides not matched to a gene: 6. The V gene's germline CDR1 is LNHDA and CDR2 SQIVND (reference sequence). The CDR3 nucleotides are TGTGCCAGTAGTTCTCGGGACAGGGGGTTCTACAATGAGCAGTTCTTC. Translated, it gives CASSSRDRGFYNEQFF.

To note about this clone: An end of the junction does not agree with germline; a read error may underlie this. The chain carries TRBV5-4 and TRBJ2-7, with D possibly TRBD2 on 5 matching bases. CDR1 and CDR2 (germline): SGHNT, YYREEE (reference sequence). The length of the CDR3 is 13 residues. CDR3 loop: CASSPLRAGEQYF. DNA for the CDR3: TGCGCCAGCAGCCCGTTGAGGGCCGGCGAGCAGTACTTC.

V and J are TRBV7-9 and TRBJ2-5, with D possibly matching TRBD2 (5 bases). V lost 5 bases and J 5 bases, leaving 15 bases between the germline ends. Germline V gene lookup returns CDR1 SEHNR and CDR2 FQNEAQ (reference sequence). The CDR3 covers 14 residues. This CDR3 is CASSTYEGRETQYF. DNA of the CDR3: TGTGCCAGCAGCACCTACGAGGGTCGCGAGACCCAGTACTTC.

The chain uses TRBV2 and TRBJ1-6; perhaps TRBD1 as D (5 bases). V lost 7 bases and J 6 bases, leaving 19 bases between the germline ends. CDR3 size: 16 residues. Germline assignment: CDR1 SNHLY and CDR2 FYNNEI. In DNA, the CDR3 is TGTGCCAGCACCAGTCCAGGGTCTCGGTCTAATTCACCCCTCCACTTT. Amino acids: CASTSPGSRSNSPLHF.

The V gene is TRBV5-1, the J gene TRBJ2-2; D might be TRBD2 (5 bases). Looked up from germline, CDR1 is SGHRS and CDR2 is YFSETQ. V was clipped by 0 bases and J by 4 bases, with 16 bases between them. CDR3 size: 17 residues. This CDR3 reads CASSLGVWERGTGELFF. CDR3 DNA: TGCGCCAGCAGCTTGGGTGTGTGGGAGCGCGGCACCGGGGAGCTGTTTTTT.

This clone has only a few counts. The V and J genes are TRBV7-3 and TRBJ2-1, with D perhaps matching TRBD2 (6 bases). CDR3 length: 12 residues. Trimming removed 3 bases from V and 9 bases from J, with 9 bases in between. CDR1 is SGHTA, CDR2 FQGTGA, per germline. The CDR3 protein is CASSFTGGEQFF. The CDR3 DNA reads as TGTGCCAGCAGCTTCACCGGGGGTGAGCAGTTCTTC.

The V call is TRBV2, the J call TRBJ2-1; 11 bases are a match to TRBD2. The CDR3 sequence is 15 residues long. V lost 8 bases, J lost 4 bases, and 7 bases stayed unmatched. Per the germline V gene, CDR1 is SNHLY and CDR2 is FYNNEI. CDR3 DNA: TGTGCCAGCCAAGGACTAGCGGGCAAGTACAATGAGCAGTTCTTC. Encoded protein: CASQGLAGKYNEQFF.

The gene calls are TRBV5-4 and TRBJ2-5; weak D call: TRBD2 (6 bases). The CDR3 has 15 residues. Trimming took 4 bases from V and 9 from J, leaving 22 bases between them. Looked up from germline, CDR1 is SGHNT and CDR2 is YYREEE (reference sequence). The CDR3 DNA reads as TGTGCCAGCAGCCCCCGGCGGGTGGGGACGGGGGCCCAGTACTTC. Protein product: CASSPRRVGTGAQYF.

The chain links TRBV7-8 to TRBJ2-5; D call uncertain. The germline CDR1 and CDR2 sequences are SGHVS and FQNEAQ. This CDR3 contains 14 residues. Trimming removed 1 base from V and 2 bases from J, with 8 bases in between. The CDR3 is CASSLGLLQETQYF. For the CDR3, the DNA is TGTGCCAGCAGCTTAGGACTGCTACAAGAGACCCAGTACTTC.

The J gene is TRBJ2-7, the V gene TRBV6-5, with TRBD2 matching over 12 bases. Trimming took 5 bases from V and 4 from J; bases not matched to a gene: 3. There are 14 residues in the CDR3. Per germline, CDR1 MNHEY and CDR2 SVGAGI. CDR3 residues: CASSNLAGGYEQYF. CDR3 coding DNA: TGTGCCAGCAGTAACCTAGCGGGGGGGTACGAGCAGTACTTC.